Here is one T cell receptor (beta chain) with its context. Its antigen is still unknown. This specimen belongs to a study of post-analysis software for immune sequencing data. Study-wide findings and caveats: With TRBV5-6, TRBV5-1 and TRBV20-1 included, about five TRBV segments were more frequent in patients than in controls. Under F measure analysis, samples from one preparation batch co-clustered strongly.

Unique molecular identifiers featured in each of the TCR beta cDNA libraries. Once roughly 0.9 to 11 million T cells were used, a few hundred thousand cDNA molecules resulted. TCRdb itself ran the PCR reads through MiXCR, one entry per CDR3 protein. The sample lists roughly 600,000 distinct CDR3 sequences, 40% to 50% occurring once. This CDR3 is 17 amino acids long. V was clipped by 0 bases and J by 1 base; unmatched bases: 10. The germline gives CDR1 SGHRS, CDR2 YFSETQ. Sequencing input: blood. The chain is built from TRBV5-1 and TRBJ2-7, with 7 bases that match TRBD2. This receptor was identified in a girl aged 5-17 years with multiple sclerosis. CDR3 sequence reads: CASSLDPGLEGSYEQYF. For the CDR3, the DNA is TGCGCCAGCAGCTTGGACCCCGGACTAGAGGGGTCCTACGAGCAGTACTTC.